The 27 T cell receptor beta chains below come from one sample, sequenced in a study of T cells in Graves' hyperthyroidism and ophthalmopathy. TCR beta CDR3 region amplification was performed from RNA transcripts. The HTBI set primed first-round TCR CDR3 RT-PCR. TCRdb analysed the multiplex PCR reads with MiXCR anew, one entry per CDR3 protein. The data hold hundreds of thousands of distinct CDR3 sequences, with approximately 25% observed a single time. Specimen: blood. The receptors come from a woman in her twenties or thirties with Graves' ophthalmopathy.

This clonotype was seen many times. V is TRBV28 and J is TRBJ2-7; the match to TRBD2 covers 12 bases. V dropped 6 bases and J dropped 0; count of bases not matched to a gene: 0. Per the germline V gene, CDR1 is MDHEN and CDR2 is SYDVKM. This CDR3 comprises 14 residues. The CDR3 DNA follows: TGTGCCAGCAGGGGACTAGCGGGCTCCTACGAGCAGTACTTC. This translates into CASRGLAGSYEQYF.

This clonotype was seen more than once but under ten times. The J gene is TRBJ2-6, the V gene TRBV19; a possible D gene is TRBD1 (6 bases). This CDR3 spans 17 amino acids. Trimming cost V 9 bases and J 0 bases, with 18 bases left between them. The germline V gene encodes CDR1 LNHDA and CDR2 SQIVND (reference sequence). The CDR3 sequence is CASRPRGVRSGANVLTF. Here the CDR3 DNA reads TGTGCCAGCAGACCCAGGGGCGTCCGCTCTGGGGCCAACGTCCTGACTTTC.

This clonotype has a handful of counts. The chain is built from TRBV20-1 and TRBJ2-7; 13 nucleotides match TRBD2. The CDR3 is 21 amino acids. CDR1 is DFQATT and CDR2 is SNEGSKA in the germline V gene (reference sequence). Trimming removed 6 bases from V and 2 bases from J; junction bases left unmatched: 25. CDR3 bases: TGCAGTGCCCTCTTGCTTAAATGGCGGACTAGCGGGAGTTCGGATGCCTACGAGCAGTACTTC. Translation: CSALLLKWRTSGSSDAYEQYF.

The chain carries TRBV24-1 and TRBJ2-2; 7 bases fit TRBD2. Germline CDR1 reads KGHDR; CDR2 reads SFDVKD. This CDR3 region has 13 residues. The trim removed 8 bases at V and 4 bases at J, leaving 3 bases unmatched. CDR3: CATNGLVTGELFF. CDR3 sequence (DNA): TGTGCCACCAATGGACTAGTCACCGGGGAGCTGTTTTTT.

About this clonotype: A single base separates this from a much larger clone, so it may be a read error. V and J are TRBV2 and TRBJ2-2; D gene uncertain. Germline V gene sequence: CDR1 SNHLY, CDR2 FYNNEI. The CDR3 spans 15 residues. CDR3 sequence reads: CAGSPPTPIPGELFF. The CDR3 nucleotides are TGTGCCGGCAGCCCCCCAACACCAATCCCCGGGGAGCTGTTTTTT.

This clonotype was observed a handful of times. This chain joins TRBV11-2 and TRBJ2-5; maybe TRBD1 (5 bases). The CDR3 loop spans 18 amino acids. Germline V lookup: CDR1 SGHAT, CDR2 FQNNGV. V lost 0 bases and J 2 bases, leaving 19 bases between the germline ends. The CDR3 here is CASSLEGRTGYFQETQYF. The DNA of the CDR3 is TGTGCCAGCAGCTTAGAAGGAAGAACAGGTTATTTTCAAGAGACCCAGTACTTC.

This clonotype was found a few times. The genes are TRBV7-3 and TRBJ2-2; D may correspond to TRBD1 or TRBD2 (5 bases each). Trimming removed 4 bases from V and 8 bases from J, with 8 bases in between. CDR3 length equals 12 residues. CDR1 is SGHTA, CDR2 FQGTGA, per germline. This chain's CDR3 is CASSYWGGELFF. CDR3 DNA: TGTGCCAGCAGCTACTGGGGGGGGGAGCTGTTTTTT.

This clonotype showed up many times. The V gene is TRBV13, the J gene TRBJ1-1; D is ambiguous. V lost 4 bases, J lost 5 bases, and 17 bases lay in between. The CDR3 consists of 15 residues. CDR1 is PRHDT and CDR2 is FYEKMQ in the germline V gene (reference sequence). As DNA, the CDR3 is TGTGCCAGCAGCTCACGACCGGACGGGGAGACTGAAGCTTTCTTT. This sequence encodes CASSSRPDGETEAFF.

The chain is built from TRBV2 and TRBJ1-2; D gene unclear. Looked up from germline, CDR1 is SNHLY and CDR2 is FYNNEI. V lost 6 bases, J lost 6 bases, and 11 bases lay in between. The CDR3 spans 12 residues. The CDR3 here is CASRLRENGYTF. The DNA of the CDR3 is TGTGCCAGCAGGCTCCGGGAGAATGGCTACACCTTC.

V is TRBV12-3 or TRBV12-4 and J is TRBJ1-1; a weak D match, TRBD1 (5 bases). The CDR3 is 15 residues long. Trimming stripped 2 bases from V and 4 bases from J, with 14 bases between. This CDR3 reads CASSLKLQGATEAFF. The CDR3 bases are TGTGCCAGCAGTTTAAAACTCCAGGGCGCCACTGAAGCTTTCTTT.

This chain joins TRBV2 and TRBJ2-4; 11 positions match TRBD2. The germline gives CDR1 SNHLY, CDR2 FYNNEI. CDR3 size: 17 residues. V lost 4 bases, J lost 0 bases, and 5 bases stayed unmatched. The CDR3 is CASSGTSGLLAKNIQYF. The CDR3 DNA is TGTGCCAGCAGTGGGACTAGCGGGCTTCTAGCCAAAAACATTCAGTACTTC.

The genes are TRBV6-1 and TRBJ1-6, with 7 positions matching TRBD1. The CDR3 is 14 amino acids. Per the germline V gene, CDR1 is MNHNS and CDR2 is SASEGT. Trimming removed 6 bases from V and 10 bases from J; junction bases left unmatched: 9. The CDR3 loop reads CASRPGQAVSPLHF. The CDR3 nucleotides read TGTGCCAGCAGACCAGGACAGGCGGTCTCACCCCTCCACTTT.

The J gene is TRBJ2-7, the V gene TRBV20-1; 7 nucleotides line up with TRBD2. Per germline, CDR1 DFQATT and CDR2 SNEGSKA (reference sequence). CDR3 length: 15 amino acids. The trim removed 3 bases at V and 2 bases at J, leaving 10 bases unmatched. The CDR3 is CSARETSGTAYEQYF. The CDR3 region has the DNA TGCAGTGCTAGGGAAACAAGCGGGACCGCCTACGAGCAGTACTTC.

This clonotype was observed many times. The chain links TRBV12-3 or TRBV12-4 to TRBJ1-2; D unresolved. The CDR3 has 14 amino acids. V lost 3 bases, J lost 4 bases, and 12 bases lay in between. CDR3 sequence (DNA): TGTGCCAGCAGTTTTGATCCAGGAAGCTATGGCTACACCTTC. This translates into CASSFDPGSYGYTF.

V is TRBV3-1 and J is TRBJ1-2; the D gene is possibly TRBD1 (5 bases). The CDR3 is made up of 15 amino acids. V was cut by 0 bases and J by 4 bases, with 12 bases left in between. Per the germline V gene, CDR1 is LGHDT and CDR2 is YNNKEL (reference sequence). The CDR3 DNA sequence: TGTGCCAGCAGCCAAGATTTAGACAGCCTCTATGGCTACACCTTC. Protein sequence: CASSQDLDSLYGYTF.

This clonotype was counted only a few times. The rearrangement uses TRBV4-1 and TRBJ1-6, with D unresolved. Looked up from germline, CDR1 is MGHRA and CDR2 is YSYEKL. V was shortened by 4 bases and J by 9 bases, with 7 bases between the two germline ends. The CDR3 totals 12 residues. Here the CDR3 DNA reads TGCGCCAGCAGCCGTGAATCTTCACCCCTCCACTTT. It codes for CASSRESSPLHF.

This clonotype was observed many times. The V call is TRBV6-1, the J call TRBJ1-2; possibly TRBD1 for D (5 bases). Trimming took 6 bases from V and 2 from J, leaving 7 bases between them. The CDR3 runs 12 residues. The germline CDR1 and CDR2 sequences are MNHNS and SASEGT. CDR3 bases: TGTGCCAGCAGACAGGTCAACTATGGCTACACCTTC. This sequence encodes CASRQVNYGYTF.

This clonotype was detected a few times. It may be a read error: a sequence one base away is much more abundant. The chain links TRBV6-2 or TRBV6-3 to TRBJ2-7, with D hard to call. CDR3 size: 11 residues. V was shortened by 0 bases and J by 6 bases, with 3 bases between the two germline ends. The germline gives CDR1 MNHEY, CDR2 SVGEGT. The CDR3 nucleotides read TGTGCCAGCAGTTACTCGACCGAGCAGTACTTC. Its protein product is CASSYSTEQYF.

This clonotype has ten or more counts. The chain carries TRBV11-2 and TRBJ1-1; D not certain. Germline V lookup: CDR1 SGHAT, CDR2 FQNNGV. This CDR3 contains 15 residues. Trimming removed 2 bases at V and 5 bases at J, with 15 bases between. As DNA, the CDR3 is TGTGCCAGCAGCTTATCATATGGGGTGTGGACTGAAGCTTTCTTT. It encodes CASSLSYGVWTEAFF. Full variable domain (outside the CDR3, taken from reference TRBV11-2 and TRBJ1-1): EAGVAQSPRYKIIEKRQSVAFWCNPISGHATLYWYQQILGQGPKLLIQFQNNGVVDDSQLPKDRFSAERLKGVDSTLKIQPAKLEDSAVYLCASSLSYGVWTEAFFGQGTRLTVV.

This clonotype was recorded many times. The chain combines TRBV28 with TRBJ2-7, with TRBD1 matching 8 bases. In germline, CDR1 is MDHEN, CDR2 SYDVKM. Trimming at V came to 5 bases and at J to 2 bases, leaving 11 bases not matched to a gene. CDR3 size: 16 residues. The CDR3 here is CASSPRDRSSPYEQYF. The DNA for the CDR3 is TGTGCCAGCAGTCCCCGGGACAGGAGCAGTCCCTACGAGCAGTACTTC.

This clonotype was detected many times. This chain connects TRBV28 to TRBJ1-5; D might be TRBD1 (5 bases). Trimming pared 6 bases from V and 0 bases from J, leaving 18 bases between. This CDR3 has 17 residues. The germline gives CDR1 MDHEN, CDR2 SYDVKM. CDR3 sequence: CASSPPRDWVSNQPQHF. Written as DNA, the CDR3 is TGTGCCAGCAGCCCACCTAGGGACTGGGTTAGCAATCAGCCCCAGCATTTT.

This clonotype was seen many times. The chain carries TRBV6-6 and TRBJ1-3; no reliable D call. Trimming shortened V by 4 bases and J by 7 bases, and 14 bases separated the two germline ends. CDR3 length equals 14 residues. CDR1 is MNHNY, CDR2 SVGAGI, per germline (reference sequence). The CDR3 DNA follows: TGTGCCAGCAGTTCAGGCAGGCGGGGTAACACCATATATTTT. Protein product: CASSSGRRGNTIYF.

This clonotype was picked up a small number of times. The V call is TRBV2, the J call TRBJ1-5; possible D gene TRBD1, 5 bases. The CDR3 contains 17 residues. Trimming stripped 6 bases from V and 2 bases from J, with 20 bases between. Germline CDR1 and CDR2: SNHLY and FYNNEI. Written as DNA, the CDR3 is TGTGCCAGCAGGCCGGGACGTTCCTTCCGTGGCAATCAGCCCCAGCATTTT. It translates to CASRPGRSFRGNQPQHF.

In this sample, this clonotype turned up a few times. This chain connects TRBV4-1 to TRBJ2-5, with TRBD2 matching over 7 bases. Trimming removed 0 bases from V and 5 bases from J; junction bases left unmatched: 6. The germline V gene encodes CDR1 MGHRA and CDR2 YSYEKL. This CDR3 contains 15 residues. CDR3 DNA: TGCGCCAGCAGCCAAGATCGGGTGGGGGGGGAGACCCAGTACTTC. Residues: CASSQDRVGGETQYF.

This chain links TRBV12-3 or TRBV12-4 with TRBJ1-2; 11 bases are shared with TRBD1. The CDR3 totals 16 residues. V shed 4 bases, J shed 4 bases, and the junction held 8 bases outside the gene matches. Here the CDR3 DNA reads TGTGCCAGCAGTTCTTGGACAGGGGGCAGTAGCTATGGCTACACCTTC. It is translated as CASSSWTGGSSYGYTF.

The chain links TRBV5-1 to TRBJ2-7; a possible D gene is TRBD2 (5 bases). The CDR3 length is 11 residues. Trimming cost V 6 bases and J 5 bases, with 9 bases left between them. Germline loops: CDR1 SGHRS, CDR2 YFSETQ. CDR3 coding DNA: TGCGCCAGCACGGACTGGAACGAGCAGTACTTC. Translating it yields CASTDWNEQYF.

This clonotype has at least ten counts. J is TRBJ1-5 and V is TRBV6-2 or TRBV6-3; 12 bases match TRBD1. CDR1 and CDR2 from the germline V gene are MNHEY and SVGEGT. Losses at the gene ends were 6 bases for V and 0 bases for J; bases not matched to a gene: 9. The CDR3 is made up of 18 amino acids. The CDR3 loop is CASSRGTGGRHSNQPQHF. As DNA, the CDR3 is TGTGCCAGCAGCCGCGGGACAGGGGGCCGTCATAGCAATCAGCCCCAGCATTTT.